What follows are 11 T cell receptor beta chains derived from one specimen sequenced in a study of patients and donors after allogeneic stem cell transplantation. TCRdb reanalysed the RT-PCR reads using MiXCR and keeps one entry per CDR3 protein. The sample yields 150,000 to 250,000 distinct CDR3 sequences, around two fifths seen once. Sequences were obtained from blood, either unsorted or a sorted T cell fraction (not recorded which). Source of these receptors: a human donor who was either an allogeneic HSCT recipient or a stem cell or donor lymphocyte infusion donor (not recorded which). It is not recorded whose cells these are; they may come from a transplant donor.

This clonotype was counted between two and nine times. This rearrangement joins TRBV11-1 to TRBJ1-1, with TRBD1 identical over 9 bases. Trimming removed 5 bases from V and 4 bases from J; junction bases left unmatched: 11. The germline gives CDR1 SGHAT, CDR2 FQDESV (reference sequence). The CDR3 runs to 16 residues. The CDR3 region has the DNA TGTGCCAGCAGCACGACTAGGACAGGGGCGGGCACTGAAGCTTTCTTT. As protein: CASSTTRTGAGTEAFF. Full variable domain (outside the CDR3, taken from reference TRBV11-1 and TRBJ1-1): EAEVAQSPRYKITEKSQAVAFWCDPISGHATLYWYRQILGQGPELLVQFQDESVVDDSQLPKDRFSAERLKGVDSTLKIQPAELGDSAMYLCASSTTRTGAGTEAFFGQGTRLTVV.

CDR3 DNA sequence: TGTGCCACCCGGGGAGATAGCAATCAGCCCCAGCATTTT. Protein: CATRGDSNQPQHF. The chain combines TRBV27 with TRBJ1-5; D remains unclear. The V end lost 10 bases, the J end lost 0 bases, and 10 bases lay between the germline ends. This CDR3 comprises 13 residues. CDR1 MNHEY and CDR2 SMNVEV come from the germline V gene (reference sequence).

This clonotype was detected a few times. The chain joins TRBV2 to TRBJ1-2, with unresolved D. Trimming shortened V by 11 bases and J by 1 base, and 23 bases separated the two germline ends. The CDR3 totals 16 residues. Germline CDR1 and CDR2: SNHLY and FYNNEI. The CDR3 DNA reads as TGTGCCCTAGTGGATGAAACAGCATCAAATAACTATGGCTACACCTTC. Protein: CALVDETASNNYGYTF.

The sample holds a few counts of this clonotype. V is TRBV29-1 and J is TRBJ1-1; no clear D. The CDR3 totals 13 residues. Deletions cut 4 bases from V and 0 bases from J, with 9 bases between. The germline V gene encodes CDR1 SQVTM and CDR2 ANQGSEA. The CDR3 sequence: CSVVEGLNTEAFF. In nucleotides, the CDR3 is TGCAGCGTTGTAGAGGGCCTGAACACTGAAGCTTTCTTT.

This chain's CDR3 is CASSVGYNQPQHF. CDR3 in DNA: TGTGCCAGCAGCGTAGGTTACAATCAGCCCCAGCATTTT. The chain carries TRBV9 and TRBJ1-5; no clear D gene. CDR1 SGDLS and CDR2 YYNGEE come from the germline V gene. This CDR3 region has 13 residues. V shed 0 bases and J shed 3 bases, with 4 bases lying between them.

The rearrangement joins TRBV7-9 to TRBJ2-1, with D possibly TRBD1 on 5 matching bases. The germline gives CDR1 SEHNR, CDR2 FQNEAQ (reference sequence). The CDR3 is 15 amino acids. Between the trimmed V and J ends, which lost 1 base and 6 bases, there was a span of 13 bases. CDR3 sequence (DNA): TGTGCCAGCAGCTTAGGGTCAGGGTATCCCAATGAGCAGTTCTTC. This codes for CASSLGSGYPNEQFF.

This clonotype has a handful of counts. The chain employs TRBV9 and TRBJ2-1; D gene ambiguous. CDR1 and CDR2 (germline): SGDLS, YYNGEE. The CDR3 is made up of 16 amino acids. Trimming shortened V by 0 bases and J by 0 bases, and 10 bases separated the two germline ends. CDR3 nucleotides: TGTGCCAGCAGCGTAGGATTAGCAAGCTCCTACAATGAGCAGTTCTTC. Translation gives CASSVGLASSYNEQFF.

This clonotype turned up a few times. The CDR3 loop reads CSVTGTGIYEQYF. CDR3 sequence (DNA): TGCAGTGTGACAGGGACAGGGATTTACGAGCAGTACTTC. The chain recombines TRBV29-1 with TRBJ2-7; 9 nucleotides agree with TRBD1. Germline V CDR1 and CDR2: SQVTM, ANQGSEA. CDR3 length: 13 residues.

The chain carries TRBV6-5 and TRBJ1-3; TRBD1 agrees at 8 bases. CDR3 length: 16 residues. Per germline, CDR1 MNHEY and CDR2 SVGAGI. J gave up 5 bases and V 2 bases, and 8 bases lay outside the gene matches. The CDR3 loop reads CASSYASTGERNTIYF. The CDR3 bases are TGTGCCAGCAGTTACGCCTCGACAGGGGAAAGAAACACCATATATTTT.

This chain links TRBV29-1 with TRBJ2-1; 9 bases align to TRBD2. V was pared by 5 bases and J by 7 bases, with 9 bases of the junction left unmatched. The CDR3 sequence is 14 residues long. CDR1 is SQVTM, CDR2 ANQGSEA, per germline. The CDR3 reads CSVNIAGVSNEQFF. Here the CDR3 DNA reads TGCAGCGTTAATATAGCGGGAGTTTCTAATGAGCAGTTCTTC.

The V call is TRBV20-1, the J call TRBJ2-3, with D perhaps TRBD2 (6 bases). From germline, CDR1 is DFQATT and CDR2 SNEGSKA (reference sequence). This CDR3 has 12 residues. The V and J ends lost 7 bases and 4 bases respectively, with 12 bases between them. CDR3 amino acids: CSGGGSSDTQYF. The CDR3 DNA follows: TGCAGTGGTGGGGGGAGCTCAGATACGCAGTATTTT.